Each of the 20 T cell receptor beta chains below was sequenced from the same sample in a study of T cell responses to AZD1222 COVID-19 vaccine. Assay: immunoSEQ multiplex PCR; the TCRdb copy retains only in-frame clones and omits some. The sample yields about 150,000 clones, around 90% seen once. Specimen: peripheral blood, collected 28 days after the second AZD1222 dose. These receptor sequences come from an adult who received the AZD1222 COVID-19 vaccine.

The V and J genes are TRBV10-1 and TRBJ2-7; D could derive from TRBD1 or TRBD2 (5 bases each). V shed 3 bases and J shed 2 bases, with 17 bases lying between them. Germline V gene data show CDR1 as WNHNN and CDR2 as SYGVQD (reference sequence). CDR3 length equals 16 residues. The CDR3 sequence is CASSDLPKLGAYEQYF. The CDR3 nucleotides read TGCGCCAGCAGTGACCTTCCCAAACTAGGGGCCTACGAGCAGTACTTC.

This chain links TRBV11-3 with TRBJ2-1; weak D call: TRBD2 (5 bases). V was trimmed by 5 bases and J by 2 bases, leaving 13 bases between them. Germline CDR1 and CDR2: SGHNT and YENEEA. The CDR3 covers 15 residues. DNA of the CDR3: TGTGCCAGCAGCCTCAACCGGGATCCCTACAATGAGCAGTTCTTC. Translation gives CASSLNRDPYNEQFF.

The chain joins TRBV30 to TRBJ2-5; D is perhaps TRBD2 (6 bases). The germline V gene encodes CDR1 GTSNPN and CDR2 SVGIG (reference sequence). The CDR3 has 14 residues. Deletions cut 6 bases from V and 2 bases from J, with 16 bases between. CDR3: CACPRDSLQETQYF. For the CDR3, the DNA is TGTGCCTGTCCCCGGGACTCCTTACAAGAGACCCAGTACTTC.

This sequence joins TRBV6-1 and TRBJ1-3; 10 bases fit TRBD1. The CDR3 has 16 amino acids. CDR1 and CDR2 from the germline V gene are MNHNS and SASEGT. V shed 3 bases, J shed 7 bases, and the junction held 9 bases outside the gene matches. The CDR3 DNA is TGTGCCAGCAGTGACCGACAGGGGGCCGGTGGGAACACCATATATTTT. Translation: CASSDRQGAGGNTIYF.

The genes are TRBV5-1 and TRBJ2-7, with 8 bases matching TRBD1. The germline gives CDR1 SGHRS, CDR2 YFSETQ. Trimming took 0 bases from V and 0 from J; bases not matched to a gene: 2. This CDR3 has 15 amino acids. The CDR3 loop is CASSLGTGSSYEQYF. For the CDR3, the DNA is TGCGCCAGCAGCTTGGGGACAGGGAGCTCCTACGAGCAGTACTTC.

This clone occurred once. This chain connects TRBV7-2 to TRBJ2-2; D is possibly TRBD2 (5 bases). CDR3 length: 17 amino acids. Germline V gene data show CDR1 as SGHTA and CDR2 as FQGNSA. V was cut by 2 bases and J by 2 bases, with 15 bases left in between. CDR3 protein: CASSLRVGRDNTGELFF. In DNA, the CDR3 is TGTGCCAGCAGCTTAAGGGTTGGGAGAGATAACACCGGGGAGCTGTTTTTT.

V usage is TRBV7-9 and J usage is TRBJ2-7, with a tentative D call TRBD2 (6 bases). Deletions cut 5 bases from V and 0 bases from J, with 14 bases between. CDR1 is SEHNR, CDR2 FQNEAQ, per germline (reference sequence). The CDR3 is 15 residues long. CDR3 protein: CASSLSSEYSYEQYF. CDR3 bases: TGTGCCAGCAGCCTCTCTAGCGAATACTCCTACGAGCAGTACTTC.

The rearrangement links TRBV3-1 (or the pseudogene TRBV3-2) to TRBJ2-5, with TRBD2 as a possible D gene (6 bases). CDR1 is LGHDT and CDR2 is YNNKEL in the germline V gene (reference sequence). CDR3 length: 15 residues. The germline V and J ends were trimmed by 0 bases and 1 base, with 9 bases remaining between them. The CDR3 nucleotides are TGTGCCAGCAGCCAAGAGGAGCGGGTCCAAGAGACCCAGTACTTC. This translates into CASSQEERVQETQYF.

The chain is built from TRBV3-1 (or the pseudogene TRBV3-2) and TRBJ1-3; D may be TRBD1 (5 bases). Germline CDR1 LGHDT, CDR2 YNNKEL (reference sequence). V was shortened by 6 bases and J by 4 bases, with 19 bases between the two germline ends. This CDR3 is 16 amino acids long. CDR3 residues: CASRLRMGGRGNTIYF. CDR3 nucleotides: TGTGCCAGCAGACTAAGGATGGGGGGAAGGGGAAACACCATATATTTT.

CDR3 nucleotide sequence: TGTGCCAGCAGCTTAGAAAGCAGTCCCCTTTCTGCCCAGCATTTT. This encodes CASSLESSPLSAQHF. The chain has TRBV11-2 and TRBJ1-5; D call uncertain. Trimming took 0 bases from V and 11 from J, leaving 17 bases between them. The CDR3 extends over 15 amino acids. The germline CDR1 and CDR2 sequences are SGHAT and FQNNGV.

V gene TRBV12-3 or TRBV12-4 combines with J gene TRBJ2-2; D is unresolved. The CDR3 spans 13 residues. Trimming shortened V by 2 bases and J by 4 bases, and 5 bases separated the two germline ends. Here the CDR3 reads CASSLQLTGELFF. CDR3 nucleotides: TGTGCCAGCAGTTTACAACTCACCGGGGAGCTGTTTTTT.

The chain uses TRBV25-1 and TRBJ1-1; D is ambiguous. V was shortened by 5 bases and J by 8 bases, with 15 bases between the two germline ends. CDR3 size: 13 residues. Germline V lookup: CDR1 MGHDK, CDR2 SYGVNS. CDR3 DNA: TGTGCCAGCAGTTTCCTTGGCGGAGGGGAAGCTTTCTTT. Encoded protein: CASSFLGGGEAFF.

This chain connects TRBV7-8 to TRBJ1-3; possibly TRBD1 for D (5 bases). The length of the CDR3 is 14 residues. Trimming removed 4 bases from V and 10 bases from J, with 17 bases in between. Germline CDR1 SGHVS, CDR2 FQNEAQ. The CDR3 here is CASSSRDGPSTIYF. The CDR3 DNA reads TGTGCCAGCAGCTCACGGGACGGCCCCTCGACCATATATTTT.

As concerns this clone: Other DNA sequences in this sample translate to the same CDR3. This chain uses TRBV18 with TRBJ1-1, with D uncertain. Per the germline V gene, CDR1 is KGHSH and CDR2 is LQKENI. The length of the CDR3 is 13 residues. V lost 3 bases and J lost 1, with 6 bases in between. Written as DNA, the CDR3 is TGTGCCAGCTCACCGGAGGGGAACACTGAAGCTTTCTTT. This translates into CASSPEGNTEAFF.

J is TRBJ1-2 and V is TRBV18; 7 nucleotides match TRBD1. Germline V gene lookup returns CDR1 KGHSH and CDR2 LQKENI. The CDR3 has 15 residues. Germline trimming cut 3 bases from V and 1 base from J; bases unmatched to any gene: 5. Written as DNA, the CDR3 is TGTGCCAGCTCACCCGGACAGGCGATTAACTATGGCTACACCTTC. As protein: CASSPGQAINYGYTF.

V gene TRBV11-2 combines with J gene TRBJ2-2; 8 nucleotides match TRBD1. The ends lost 5 bases at V and 6 bases at J; junction bases unmatched: 5. This CDR3 contains 14 residues. CDR1 and CDR2 from the germline V gene are SGHAT and FQNNGV. CDR3 DNA: TGTGCCAGCAGCCCACTACAGGGGGCCGGGGAGCTGTTTTTT. It is translated as CASSPLQGAGELFF. The variable domain in full, completed from reference TRBV11-2 and TRBJ2-2, reads EAGVAQSPRYKIIEKRQSVAFWCNPISGHATLYWYQQILGQGPKLLIQFQNNGVVDDSQLPKDRFSAERLKGVDSTLKIQPAKLEDSAVYLCASSPLQGAGELFFGEGSRLTVL.

The chain recombines TRBV6-2 or TRBV6-3 with TRBJ2-7, with 10 bases identical to TRBD2. Germline V lookup: CDR1 MNHEY, CDR2 SVGEGT. Unmatched junction bases numbered 19, after V lost 0 bases and J lost 2 bases. There are 21 residues in the CDR3. Here the CDR3 reads CASSYSGGQTERLAGPYEQYF. The CDR3 coding sequence is TGTGCCAGCAGTTACTCAGGGGGGCAGACTGAAAGACTAGCGGGTCCCTACGAGCAGTACTTC.

The chain's CDR3 is CASSLAGRFPASYEQYF. CDR3 in DNA: TGTGCCAGCAGCTTGGCTGGGCGGTTCCCCGCCTCCTACGAGCAGTACTTC. J is TRBJ2-7 and V is TRBV5-8, with unresolved D. This CDR3 comprises 17 residues. The germline V gene encodes CDR1 SGHTS and CDR2 YDEGEE. Trimming took 0 bases from V and 0 from J, leaving 16 bases between them.

The rearrangement joins TRBV14 to TRBJ1-2; D call uncertain. V gave up 3 bases and J gave up 2 bases, with 4 bases separating them. The CDR3 length is 12 residues. CDR1 and CDR2 (germline): SGHDN, FVKESK. As DNA, the CDR3 is TGTGCCAGCAGCCAGGGGAACTATGGCTACACCTTC. This sequence encodes CASSQGNYGYTF.

This clone was detected a few times. J is TRBJ1-1 and V is TRBV5-4, with no clear D. The CDR3 sequence is 14 residues long. Germline values: CDR1 SGHNT, CDR2 YYREEE (reference sequence). V shed 0 bases and J shed 2 bases, with 8 bases lying between them. This CDR3 is CASSLGQSNTEAFF. CDR3 in DNA: TGTGCCAGCAGCTTGGGCCAGTCAAACACTGAAGCTTTCTTT.